Presented here are 32 T cell receptor beta chains from one specimen sequenced in a study of T-cell memory formation after mild COVID-19. TCRdb independently ran MiXCR on the 5' RACE reads; one entry per CDR3 protein. This table has approximately 290,000 distinct CDR3 sequences, more than 15% appearing once. The sample comprised PBMCs or a T cell subset sorted from them (not recorded which). The receptors shown here come from a man between 18 and 35 years old who had mild COVID-19 (a few samples of this study predate the infection). Cell type and time point are not known.

Only a few counts were recorded for this clonotype. The rearrangement uses TRBV4-1 and TRBJ1-1; unclear D gene. This CDR3 has 12 amino acids. Germline-derived CDR1 and CDR2 are MGHRA and YSYEKL. Trimming removed 1 base at V and 8 bases at J, with 8 bases between. The CDR3 reads CASSQGFPEAFF. CDR3 DNA sequence: TGCGCCAGCAGCCAAGGGTTTCCCGAAGCTTTCTTT.

Only a few counts were recorded for this clonotype. CDR3 bases: TGCAGCGTCCGGGGTCCTCCCTACGAGCAGTACGTC. Its translation: CSVRGPPYEQYV. The chain couples TRBV29-1 to TRBJ2-7; D perhaps matches TRBD2 (5 bases). Trimming took off 6 bases at V and 2 bases at J, with 11 bases between the two ends. Germline assignment: CDR1 SQVTM and CDR2 ANQGSEA. There are 12 residues in the CDR3.

This clonotype has only a few counts. This chain joins TRBV12-3 or TRBV12-4 and TRBJ2-7; possible D gene TRBD2, 6 bases. V shed 6 bases and J shed 4 bases, with 13 bases lying between them. The CDR3 length is 13 residues. The CDR3 nucleotides are TGTGCCAGCAGATCTGGGACTTCTTACGAGCAGTACTTC. Translated: CASRSGTSYEQYF.

The CDR3 reads CASSLEGGEPQHF. CDR3 DNA: TGTGCCAGCAGTTTAGAGGGTGGAGAGCCCCAGCATTTT. V is TRBV28 and J is TRBJ1-5, with D unclear. The germline V and J ends were trimmed by 2 bases and 8 bases, with 10 bases remaining between them. This CDR3 has 13 amino acids. Germline-derived CDR1 and CDR2 are MDHEN and SYDVKM.

There are a few counts of this clonotype. The rearrangement joins TRBV5-1 to TRBJ1-5, with a tentative D call TRBD1 (5 bases). The germline CDR1 and CDR2 sequences are SGHRS and YFSETQ. Trimming took 1 base from V and 8 from J, leaving 10 bases between them. CDR3 length: 13 amino acids. The CDR3 DNA follows: TGCGCCAGCAGCTTGTCAGGGAAAGAGCCCCAGCATTTT. Protein sequence: CASSLSGKEPQHF.

V gene TRBV6-5 combines with J gene TRBJ1-3; D gene unclear. CDR1 and CDR2 from the germline V gene are MNHEY and SVGAGI. Trimming shortened V by 7 bases and J by 0 bases, and 13 bases separated the two germline ends. This CDR3 has 15 amino acids. Here the CDR3 DNA reads TGTGCCAGCACCCCCATATGGGGCTCTGGAAACACCATATATTTT. Protein: CASTPIWGSGNTIYF.

This clonotype was seen many times. This chain connects TRBV20-1 to TRBJ2-3, with D possibly matching TRBD2 (6 bases). This CDR3 has 15 amino acids. Trimming took off 3 bases at V and 6 bases at J, with 19 bases between the two ends. Germline V gene lookup returns CDR1 DFQATT and CDR2 SNEGSKA (reference sequence). The CDR3 here is CSASGKGEEGDTQYF. In nucleotides, the CDR3 is TGCAGTGCTAGCGGGAAAGGGGAGGAGGGCGATACGCAGTATTTT.

The table lists this clonotype with a few counts. V usage is TRBV2 and J usage is TRBJ1-5; 9 nucleotides align to TRBD1. Germline V gene sequence: CDR1 SNHLY, CDR2 FYNNEI. CDR3 length equals 14 residues. V lost 3 bases, J lost 7 bases, and 4 bases stayed unmatched. This chain's CDR3 is CASSERTGEQPQHF. The DNA of the CDR3 is TGTGCCAGCAGTGAGAGGACAGGGGAACAGCCCCAGCATTTT.

The genes are TRBV7-2 and TRBJ2-1; TRBD1 matches 7 bases. V was clipped by 1 base and J by 3 bases; unmatched bases: 9. The germline V gene has CDR1 SGHTA and CDR2 FQGNSA. This CDR3 is built from 17 residues. CDR3: CASSLGIGGSSYNEQFF. CDR3 DNA sequence: TGTGCCAGCAGCTTAGGAATAGGGGGCTCTAGCTACAATGAGCAGTTCTTC. Drawing the rest from reference TRBV7-2 and TRBJ2-1, the complete variable domain is GAGVSQSPSNKVTEKGKDVELRCDPISGHTALYWYRQSLGQGLEFLIYFQGNSAPDKSGLPSDRFSAERTGGSVSTLTIQRTQQEDSAVYLCASSLGIGGSSYNEQFFGPGTRLTVL.

Only a few counts were recorded for this clonotype. The chain uses TRBV24-1 and TRBJ2-5; D unresolved. The germline V gene encodes CDR1 KGHDR and CDR2 SFDVKD. This CDR3 has 11 amino acids. V was shortened by 4 bases and J by 5 bases, with 4 bases between the two germline ends. CDR3 residues: CATSDFETQYF. The CDR3 coding sequence is TGTGCCACCAGTGACTTTGAGACCCAGTACTTC.

J is TRBJ1-2 and V is TRBV10-3; D may be TRBD1 (6 bases). In germline, CDR1 is ENHRY, CDR2 SYGVKD. There are 12 residues in the CDR3. Trimming cost V 7 bases and J 4 bases, with 10 bases left between them. The DNA for the CDR3 is TGTGCCATCACAGAAGGGGGCTATGGCTACACCTTC. Translating gives CAITEGGYGYTF.

The chain couples TRBV18 to TRBJ2-5, with TRBD2 as a possible D gene (5 bases). The CDR3 spans 15 residues. Germline V CDR1 and CDR2: KGHSH, LQKENI. Trimming left V 0 bases short and J 3 bases short, with 11 bases between. The CDR3 loop is CASSPPSLGEETQYF. The DNA for the CDR3 is TGTGCCAGCTCACCACCAAGCCTGGGAGAAGAGACCCAGTACTTC.

Only a few counts were recorded for this clonotype. The chain joins TRBV5-1 to TRBJ2-5, with 12 bases that match TRBD2. With 4 bases clipped from V and 1 base from J, the junction kept 8 bases outside the gene matches. Germline-derived CDR1 and CDR2 are SGHRS and YFSETQ. This CDR3 is 17 amino acids long. The CDR3, as DNA: TGCGCCAGCAGCGCCGGGACTAGCGGGTCGCTCCAAGAGACCCAGTACTTC. It codes for CASSAGTSGSLQETQYF.

This clonotype was seen at least ten times. The chain is built from TRBV11-2 and TRBJ2-7, with a tentative D call TRBD1 (6 bases). CDR3 size: 12 residues. V dropped 5 bases and J dropped 6 bases, with 11 bases sitting between them. Germline V gene data show CDR1 as SGHAT and CDR2 as FQNNGV. The CDR3 region is CASSPDSLEQYV. CDR3 nucleotides: TGTGCCAGCAGCCCGGACAGTCTCGAGCAGTACGTC.

This clonotype was seen repeatedly, ten times or more. The V gene is TRBV7-2, the J gene TRBJ2-1, with 10 bases lining up with TRBD1. The germline V gene has CDR1 SGHTA and CDR2 FQGNSA. V trimming: 5 bases; J trimming: 2 bases; junction bases outside the gene matches: 3. The CDR3 spans 15 residues. CDR3 region: CASSGDRGTYNEQFF. The CDR3 bases are TGTGCCAGCAGCGGGGACAGGGGAACCTACAATGAGCAGTTCTTC.

CDR3 coding DNA: TGTGCCAGCAGCTCAAATTCAGCGGGGGGCTCTGCTGAAGGGCAGTTCTTC. It encodes CASSSNSAGGSAEGQFF. The chain employs TRBV12-3 or TRBV12-4 and TRBJ2-1; 9 bases map to TRBD2. The length of the CDR3 is 17 residues. The junction had 21 bases not matched to a gene; V was cut back by 6 bases and J by 12 bases.

At least ten counts were recorded for this clonotype. The rearrangement uses TRBV20-1 and TRBJ2-5; D may correspond to TRBD1 or TRBD2 (5 bases each). The CDR3 loop spans 12 amino acids. Per germline, CDR1 DFQATT and CDR2 SNEGSKA (reference sequence). Trimming took 1 base from V and 5 from J, leaving 8 bases between them. In DNA form, the CDR3 reads TGCAGTGCTAGAGCCGGGGCTGAGACCCAGTACTTC. It yields the protein CSARAGAETQYF.

At least ten counts were recorded for this clonotype. The V and J genes are TRBV25-1 and TRBJ1-4; D remains unclear. The CDR3 has 14 amino acids. V lost 1 base and J lost 5, with 8 bases in between. Germline lookup yields CDR1 MGHDK and CDR2 SYGVNS. CDR3 residues: CASSEWTLNEKLFF. The CDR3 DNA is TGTGCCAGCAGTGAATGGACCCTGAATGAAAAACTGTTTTTT.

The V and J genes are TRBV12-3 or TRBV12-4 and TRBJ1-2; D remains ambiguous. V was trimmed by 1 base and J by 8 bases, leaving 11 bases between them. The length of the CDR3 is 13 residues. Written as DNA, the CDR3 is TGTGCCAGCAGTTTAGGGGTATCATGGGGCTACACCTTC. Encoded protein: CASSLGVSWGYTF.

In its sample, this clonotype was seen a few times. The rearrangement joins TRBV5-6 to TRBJ1-1; D is undetermined. The CDR3 contains 13 residues. Per germline, CDR1 SGHDT and CDR2 YYEEEE. V was trimmed by 5 bases and J by 0 bases, leaving 8 bases between them. CDR3 sequence: CASREDLNTEAFF. The CDR3 DNA sequence: TGTGCCAGCAGGGAGGACCTGAACACTGAAGCTTTCTTT.

This clonotype was observed at least ten times. The V gene is TRBV9, the J gene TRBJ2-3; D is perhaps TRBD2 (6 bases). The CDR3 is made up of 14 amino acids. Germline V lookup: CDR1 SGDLS, CDR2 YYNGEE. V lost 2 bases and J 0 bases, leaving 7 bases between the germline ends. CDR3 nucleotides: TGTGCCAGCAGCGTGGGGGGAAGCACAGATACGCAGTATTTT. Protein: CASSVGGSTDTQYF.

The chain carries TRBV4-1 and TRBJ2-7; 9 bases are shared with TRBD1. V shed 4 bases and J 7 bases; nucleotides not matched to a gene: 8. There are 14 residues in the CDR3. CDR1 is MGHRA, CDR2 YSYEKL, per germline. The CDR3 spells CASSPRTGAHEQYF. The CDR3 DNA sequence: TGCGCCAGCAGCCCTCGGACAGGGGCGCATGAGCAGTACTTC.

V gene TRBV11-2 combines with J gene TRBJ2-3, with D possibly matching TRBD2 (6 bases). The V gene lost 1 base and the J gene lost 6 bases, with 11 bases spanning the gap. There are 14 residues in the CDR3. Germline V gene data show CDR1 as SGHAT and CDR2 as FQNNGV. The CDR3 DNA reads as TGTGCCAGCAGCTTAGCCCTACTAGCTGATACGCAGTATTTT. This encodes CASSLALLADTQYF.

The chain links TRBV6-2 or TRBV6-3 to TRBJ1-1; D remains unclear. Trimming stripped 7 bases from V and 3 bases from J, with 12 bases between. The germline V gene encodes CDR1 MNHEY and CDR2 SVGEGT. There are 13 residues in the CDR3. CDR3 nucleotide sequence: TGTGCCAGCACTAGGGATTACTACACTGAAGCTTTCTTT. It codes for CASTRDYYTEAFF.

The chain has TRBV29-1 and TRBJ2-7; D is uncertain. This CDR3 contains 11 residues. Germline CDR1 and CDR2: SQVTM and ANQGSEA. V shed 5 bases and J shed 0 bases, with 5 bases lying between them. The CDR3 DNA is TGCAGCGTTAAGGACTCCTACGAGCAGTACGTC. Translating gives CSVKDSYEQYV.

J is TRBJ1-2 and V is TRBV10-3, with 7 bases matching TRBD1. CDR1 is ENHRY and CDR2 is SYGVKD in the germline V gene. The V and J ends lost 7 bases and 2 bases, in that order; junction bases with no gene match: 10. CDR3 length: 15 amino acids. The CDR3 sequence is CAITGGTASNYGYTF. Written as DNA, the CDR3 is TGTGCCATCACTGGCGGGACAGCTAGCAACTATGGCTACACCTTC.

This clonotype came up a few times. The chain has TRBV15 and TRBJ2-1; 7 bases fit TRBD1. The CDR3 length is 12 residues. Germline assignment: CDR1 LNHNV and CDR2 YYDKDF (reference sequence). Losses at the gene ends were 5 bases for V and 7 bases for J; bases not matched to a gene: 2. The CDR3 region has the DNA TGTGCCACCAGCTCCAGGGGGAATGAGCAGTTCTTC. It yields the protein CATSSRGNEQFF.

This clonotype came up a few times. This chain uses TRBV12-3 or TRBV12-4 with TRBJ2-5; perhaps TRBD1 as D (5 bases). With 5 bases removed from V and 5 bases from J, the gap between germline ends came to 12 bases. The length of the CDR3 is 13 residues. The CDR3, as DNA: TGTGCCAGCAGTGAATCAGGGCTGGAGACCCAGTACTTC. Its protein is CASSESGLETQYF.

This rearrangement joins TRBV12-3 or TRBV12-4 to TRBJ1-1; 7 bases line up with TRBD1. The CDR3 is 13 residues long. The ends lost 5 bases at V and 11 bases at J; junction bases unmatched: 11. This CDR3 reads CASSQQTGDGAFF. The CDR3 region has the DNA TGTGCCAGCAGTCAACAAACAGGGGATGGGGCTTTCTTT.

This clonotype was counted between two and nine times. This chain connects TRBV4-2 to TRBJ2-1; D possibly corresponds to TRBD2 (5 bases). The V end lost 4 bases, the J end lost 0 bases, and 16 bases lay between the germline ends. In germline, CDR1 is LGHNA, CDR2 YNFKEQ. This CDR3 has 17 residues. The CDR3 region is CASSPPGLRSSYNEQFF. CDR3 nucleotide sequence: TGTGCCAGCAGCCCTCCGGGGTTGCGGAGCTCCTACAATGAGCAGTTCTTC.

This chain links TRBV20-1 with TRBJ2-3; no reliable D call. The CDR3 covers 13 residues. Germline CDR1 and CDR2: DFQATT and SNEGSKA (reference sequence). Trimming pared 0 bases from V and 2 bases from J, leaving 6 bases between. The CDR3 here is CSAREYPTDTQYF. CDR3 DNA sequence: TGCAGTGCTAGAGAGTACCCCACAGATACGCAGTATTTT.

This clonotype has more than one count but fewer than ten. The chain carries TRBV5-1 and TRBJ2-1; a possible D gene is TRBD1 (5 bases). Deletions cut 2 bases from V and 6 bases from J, with 12 bases between. In germline, CDR1 is SGHRS, CDR2 YFSETQ. This CDR3 has 14 amino acids. DNA for the CDR3: TGCGCCAGCAGCTTACAGGACGGCCTCAATGAGCAGTTCTTC. Amino acids: CASSLQDGLNEQFF.